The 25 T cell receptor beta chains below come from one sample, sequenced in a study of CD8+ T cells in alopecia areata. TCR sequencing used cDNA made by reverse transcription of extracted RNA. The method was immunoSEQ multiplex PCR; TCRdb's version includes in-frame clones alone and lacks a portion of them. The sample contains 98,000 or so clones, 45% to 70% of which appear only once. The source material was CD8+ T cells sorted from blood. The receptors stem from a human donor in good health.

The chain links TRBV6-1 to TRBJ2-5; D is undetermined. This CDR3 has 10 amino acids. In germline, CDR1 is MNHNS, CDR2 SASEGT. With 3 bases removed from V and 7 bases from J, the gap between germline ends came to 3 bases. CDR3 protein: CASSDGTQYF. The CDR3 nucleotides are TGTGCCAGCAGTGACGGGACCCAGTACTTC.

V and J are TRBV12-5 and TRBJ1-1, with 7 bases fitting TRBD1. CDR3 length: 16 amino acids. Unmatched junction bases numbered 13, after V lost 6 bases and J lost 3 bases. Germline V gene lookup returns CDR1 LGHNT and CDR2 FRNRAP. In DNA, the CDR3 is TGTGCTAGTGGCACCTACTCGACAGGGCCGGACACTGAAGCTTTCTTT. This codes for CASGTYSTGPDTEAFF.

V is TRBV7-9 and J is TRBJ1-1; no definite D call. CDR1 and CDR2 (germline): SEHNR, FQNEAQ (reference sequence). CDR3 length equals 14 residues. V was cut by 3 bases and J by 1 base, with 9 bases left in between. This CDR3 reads CASSFLRTNTEAFF. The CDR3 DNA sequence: TGTGCCAGCAGCTTCCTGCGGACGAACACTGAAGCTTTCTTT.

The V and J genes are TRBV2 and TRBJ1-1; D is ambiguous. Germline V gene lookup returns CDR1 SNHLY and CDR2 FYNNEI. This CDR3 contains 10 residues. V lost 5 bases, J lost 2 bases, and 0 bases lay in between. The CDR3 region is CASSNTEAFF. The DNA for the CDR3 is TGTGCCAGCAGTAACACTGAAGCTTTCTTT.

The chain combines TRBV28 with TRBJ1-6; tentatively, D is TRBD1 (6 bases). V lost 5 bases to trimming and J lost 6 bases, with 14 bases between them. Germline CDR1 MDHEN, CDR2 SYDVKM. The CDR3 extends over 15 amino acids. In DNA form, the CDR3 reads TGTGCCAGCAGTGTGAGACAGGAAACTAATTCACCCCTCCACTTT. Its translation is CASSVRQETNSPLHF. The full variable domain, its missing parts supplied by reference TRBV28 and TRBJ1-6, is DVKVTQSSRYLVKRTGEKVFLECVQDMDHENMFWYRQDPGLGLRLIYFSYDVKMKEKGDIPEGYSVSREKKERFSLILESASTNQTSMYLCASSVRQETNSPLHFGNGTRLTVT.

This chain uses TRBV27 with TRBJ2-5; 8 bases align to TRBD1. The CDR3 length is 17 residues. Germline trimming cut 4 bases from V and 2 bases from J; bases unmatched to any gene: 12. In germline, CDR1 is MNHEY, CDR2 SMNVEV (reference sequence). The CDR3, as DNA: TGTGCCAGCAGTTACGGGCTTCGGGACAGGATACAAGAGACCCAGTACTTC. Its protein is CASSYGLRDRIQETQYF.

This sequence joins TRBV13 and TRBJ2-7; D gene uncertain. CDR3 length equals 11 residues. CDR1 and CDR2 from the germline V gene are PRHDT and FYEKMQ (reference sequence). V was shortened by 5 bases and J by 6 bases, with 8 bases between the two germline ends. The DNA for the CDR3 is TGTGCCAGCAGCCTCCACAGCGAGCAGTACTTC. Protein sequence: CASSLHSEQYF.

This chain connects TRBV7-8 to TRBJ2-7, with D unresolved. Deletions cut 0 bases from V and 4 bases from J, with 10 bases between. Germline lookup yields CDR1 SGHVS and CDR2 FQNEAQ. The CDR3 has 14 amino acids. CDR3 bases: TGTGCCAGCAGCTTAGCGCAAGTTGGGTACGAGCAGTACTTC. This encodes CASSLAQVGYEQYF.

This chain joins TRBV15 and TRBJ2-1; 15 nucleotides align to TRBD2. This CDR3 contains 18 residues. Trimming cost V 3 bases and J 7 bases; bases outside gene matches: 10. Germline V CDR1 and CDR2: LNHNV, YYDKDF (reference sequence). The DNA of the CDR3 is TGTGCCACCAGCAGCGGACTAGCGGGGGGGCTCAGGTCGAATGAGCAGTTCTTC. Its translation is CATSSGLAGGLRSNEQFF. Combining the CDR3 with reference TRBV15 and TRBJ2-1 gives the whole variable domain DAMVIQNPRYQVTQFGKPVTLSCSQTLNHNVMYWYQQKSSQAPKLLFHYYDKDFNNEADTPDNFQSRRPNTSFCFLDIRSPGLGDTAMYLCATSSGLAGGLRSNEQFFGPGTRLTVL.

The CDR3 sequence is CAWSGTSVAYEQYF. Here the CDR3 DNA reads TGTGCCTGGAGTGGGACTAGCGTCGCCTACGAGCAGTACTTC. The rearrangement links TRBV30 to TRBJ2-7; 9 nucleotides match TRBD2. The V gene end was trimmed by 1 base and the J gene end by 2 bases; junction bases not matched to a gene: 3. Germline V gene sequence: CDR1 GTSNPN, CDR2 SVGIG (reference sequence). CDR3 length: 14 residues.

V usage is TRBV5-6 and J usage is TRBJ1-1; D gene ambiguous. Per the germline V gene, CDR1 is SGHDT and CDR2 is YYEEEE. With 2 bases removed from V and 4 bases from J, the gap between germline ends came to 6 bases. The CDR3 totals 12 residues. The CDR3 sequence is CASSFRPTEAFF. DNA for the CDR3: TGTGCCAGCAGCTTCCGGCCCACTGAAGCTTTCTTT.

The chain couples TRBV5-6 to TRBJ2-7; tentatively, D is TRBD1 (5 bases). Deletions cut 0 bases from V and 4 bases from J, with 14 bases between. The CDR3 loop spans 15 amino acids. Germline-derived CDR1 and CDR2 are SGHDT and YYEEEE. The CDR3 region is CASSLVGAGKYEQYF. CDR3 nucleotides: TGTGCCAGCAGCTTGGTTGGTGCAGGGAAGTACGAGCAGTACTTC. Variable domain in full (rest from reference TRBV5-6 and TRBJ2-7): DAGVTQSPTHLIKTRGQQVTLRCSPKSGHDTVSWYQQALGQGPQFIFQYYEEEERQRGNFPDRFSGHQFPNYSSELNVNALLLGDSALYLCASSLVGAGKYEQYFGPGTRLTVT.

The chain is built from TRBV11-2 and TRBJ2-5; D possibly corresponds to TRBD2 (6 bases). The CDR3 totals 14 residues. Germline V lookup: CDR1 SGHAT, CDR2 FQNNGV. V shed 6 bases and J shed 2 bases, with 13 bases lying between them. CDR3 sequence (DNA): TGTGCCAGCAGGGCCGGGGGAGCGCAAGAGACCCAGTACTTC. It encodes CASRAGGAQETQYF.

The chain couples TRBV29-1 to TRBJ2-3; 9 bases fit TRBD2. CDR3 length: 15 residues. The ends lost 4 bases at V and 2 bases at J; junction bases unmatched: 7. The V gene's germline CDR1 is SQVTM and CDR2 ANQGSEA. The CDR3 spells CSVAGAGGPTDTQYF. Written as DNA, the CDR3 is TGCAGCGTTGCGGGGGCGGGGGGGCCCACAGATACGCAGTATTTT.

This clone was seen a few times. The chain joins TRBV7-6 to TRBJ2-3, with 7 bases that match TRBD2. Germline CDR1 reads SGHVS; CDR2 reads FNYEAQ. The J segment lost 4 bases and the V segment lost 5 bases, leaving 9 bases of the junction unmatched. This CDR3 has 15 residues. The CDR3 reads CASSLALAFADTQYF. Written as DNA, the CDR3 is TGTGCCAGCAGCCTTGCACTAGCGTTCGCAGATACGCAGTATTTT. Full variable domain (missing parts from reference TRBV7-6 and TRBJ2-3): GAGVSQSPRYKVTKRGQDVALRCDPISGHVSLYWYRQALGQGPEFLTYFNYEAQQDKSGLPNDRFSAERPEGSISTLTIQRTEQRDSAMYRCASSLALAFADTQYFGPGTRLTVL.

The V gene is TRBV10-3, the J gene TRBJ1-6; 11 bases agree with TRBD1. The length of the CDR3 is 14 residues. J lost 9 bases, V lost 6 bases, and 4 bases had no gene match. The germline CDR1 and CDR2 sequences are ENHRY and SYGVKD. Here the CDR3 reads CAISDGTGGSPLHF. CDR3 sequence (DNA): TGTGCCATCAGCGACGGGACAGGGGGTTCACCCCTCCACTTT.

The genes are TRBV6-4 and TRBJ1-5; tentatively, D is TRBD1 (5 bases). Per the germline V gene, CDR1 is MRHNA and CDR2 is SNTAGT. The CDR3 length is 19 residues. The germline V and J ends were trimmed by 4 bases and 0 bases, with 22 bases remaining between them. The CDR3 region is CASSGSLGPGKDSNQPQHF. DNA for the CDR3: TGTGCCAGCAGTGGGTCGCTCGGGCCAGGGAAAGATAGCAATCAGCCCCAGCATTTT.

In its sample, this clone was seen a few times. Here the CDR3 DNA reads TGCGCCAGCAGCCAAGCCGCCGGGAGGAATTACGAGCAGTACTTC. It is translated as CASSQAAGRNYEQYF. The rearrangement uses TRBV4-1 and TRBJ2-7, with 7 bases fitting TRBD2. Trimming took 1 base from V and 4 from J; bases not matched to a gene: 7. Per germline, CDR1 MGHRA and CDR2 YSYEKL. This CDR3 comprises 15 residues.

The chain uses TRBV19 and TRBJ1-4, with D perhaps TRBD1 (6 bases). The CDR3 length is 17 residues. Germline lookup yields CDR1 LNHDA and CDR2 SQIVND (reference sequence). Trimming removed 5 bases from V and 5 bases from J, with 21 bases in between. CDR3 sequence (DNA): TGTGCCAGTAGTGGCGGGACAAGCTACTTGTTCAATGAAAAACTGTTTTTT. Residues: CASSGGTSYLFNEKLFF. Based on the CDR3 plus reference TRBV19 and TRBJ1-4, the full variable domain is DGGITQSPKYLFRKEGQNVTLSCEQNLNHDAMYWYRQDPGQGLRLIYYSQIVNDFQKGDIAEGYSVSREKKESFPLTVTSAQKNPTAFYLCASSGGTSYLFNEKLFFGSGTQLSVL.

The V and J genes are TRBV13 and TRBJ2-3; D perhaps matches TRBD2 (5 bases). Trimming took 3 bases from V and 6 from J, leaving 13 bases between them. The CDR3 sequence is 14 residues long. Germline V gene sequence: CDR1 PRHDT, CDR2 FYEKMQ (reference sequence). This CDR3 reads CASSFKLVGDTQYF. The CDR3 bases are TGTGCCAGCAGCTTCAAACTAGTAGGCGATACGCAGTATTTT.

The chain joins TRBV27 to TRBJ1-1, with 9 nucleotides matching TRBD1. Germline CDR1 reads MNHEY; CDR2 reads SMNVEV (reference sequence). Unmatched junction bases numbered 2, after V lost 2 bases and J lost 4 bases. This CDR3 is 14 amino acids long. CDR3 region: CASSLMTGGTEAFF. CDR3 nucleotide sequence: TGTGCCAGCAGTTTAATGACAGGGGGCACTGAAGCTTTCTTT.

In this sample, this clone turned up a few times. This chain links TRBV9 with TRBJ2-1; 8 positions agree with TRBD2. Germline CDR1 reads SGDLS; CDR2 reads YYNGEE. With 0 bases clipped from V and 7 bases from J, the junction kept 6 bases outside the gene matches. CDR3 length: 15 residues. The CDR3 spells CASSVGGGPGNEQFF. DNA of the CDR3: TGTGCCAGCAGCGTAGGCGGGGGGCCGGGTAATGAGCAGTTCTTC. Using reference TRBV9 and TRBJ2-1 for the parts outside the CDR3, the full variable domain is DSGVTQTPKHLITATGQRVTLRCSPRSGDLSVYWYQQSLDQGLQFLIQYYNGEERAKGNILERFSAQQFPDLHSELNLSSLELGDSALYFCASSVGGGPGNEQFFGPGTRLTVL.

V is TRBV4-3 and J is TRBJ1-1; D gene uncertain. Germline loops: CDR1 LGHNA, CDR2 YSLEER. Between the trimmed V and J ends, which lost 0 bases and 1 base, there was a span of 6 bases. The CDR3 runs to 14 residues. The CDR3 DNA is TGCGCCAGCAGCCAAGATTTCTGGAACACTGAAGCTTTCTTT. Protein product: CASSQDFWNTEAFF.

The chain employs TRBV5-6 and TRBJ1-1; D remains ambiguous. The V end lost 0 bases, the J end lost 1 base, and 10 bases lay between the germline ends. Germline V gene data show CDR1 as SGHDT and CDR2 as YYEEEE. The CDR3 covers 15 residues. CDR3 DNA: TGTGCCAGCAGCTTGGTGGCCGCAGGGAACACTGAAGCTTTCTTT. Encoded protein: CASSLVAAGNTEAFF.

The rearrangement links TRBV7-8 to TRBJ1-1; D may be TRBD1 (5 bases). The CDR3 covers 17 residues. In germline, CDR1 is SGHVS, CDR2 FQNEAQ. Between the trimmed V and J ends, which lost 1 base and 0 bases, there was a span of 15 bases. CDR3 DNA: TGTGCCAGCAGCTTAGGGCTGGGACGCAGGTTGAACACTGAAGCTTTCTTT. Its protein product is CASSLGLGRRLNTEAFF.